The rows below give T cell receptor beta chains drawn from one sample of a study of blood T cell repertoires in COVID-19. Repertoires were generated with immunoSEQ multiplex PCR, while TCRdb's copy carries only in-frame clones and drops some. The table has some 290,000 clones, approximately 90% seen once; the top ten hold about 4%. Material for sequencing was PBMCs or T cells enriched from blood (not recorded which). The receptors derive from a woman aged 30 to 39 who had been exposed to COVID-19. Each CDR3 is given with its conserved first and last residue. The order of the fields is V gene, D gene, J gene, clone size, CDR3 protein, CDR3 DNA. D genes are given only for firm matches. The listing skips clone size in some rows; elsewhere it reads once, few, many or a size class.

V gene: TRBV2; D gene: TRBD2; J gene: TRBJ2-3; clone size: .; CDR3 protein: CASRRGTSGGAGSLYF; CDR3 DNA: TGTGCCAGCAGAAGGGGGACTAGCGGGGGGGCCGGTTCGCTGTATTTT
V gene: TRBV24-1; D gene: TRBD2; J gene: TRBJ2-1; clone size: once; CDR3 protein: CATSDPGLAVDEQFF; CDR3 DNA: TGTGCCACCAGTGATCCGGGACTAGCAGTAGATGAGCAGTTCTTC
V gene: TRBV23-1; D gene: .; J gene: TRBJ1-2; clone size: .; CDR3 protein: CASSQSDSSRSYGYTF; CDR3 DNA: TGCGCCAGCAGTCAATCGGACAGCTCCCGGTCCTATGGCTACACCTTC
V gene: TRBV12-5; D gene: .; J gene: TRBJ2-1; clone size: few; CDR3 protein: CASAAVPSSYNEQFF; CDR3 DNA: TGTGCTAGTGCTGCGGTCCCTAGCTCCTACAATGAGCAGTTCTTC
V gene: TRBV19; D gene: TRBD1; J gene: TRBJ1-1; clone size: .; CDR3 protein: CASTPGQGFKAFF; CDR3 DNA: TGTGCCAGTACCCCGGGACAGGGTTTCAAAGCTTTCTTT
V gene: TRBV6-2/TRBV6-3; D gene: TRBD2; J gene: TRBJ2-5; clone size: .; CDR3 protein: CASSPISGGPQETQYF; CDR3 DNA: TGTGCCAGCAGTCCGATAAGCGGGGGCCCCCAAGAGACCCAGTACTTC
V gene: TRBV19; D gene: TRBD1; J gene: TRBJ2-1; clone size: .; CDR3 protein: CATRDRGYNEQFF; CDR3 DNA: TGTGCCACTAGGGACAGGGGGTACAATGAGCAGTTCTTC
V gene: TRBV5-1; D gene: TRBD2; J gene: TRBJ2-3; clone size: .; CDR3 protein: CASSEGTSGGANTQYF; CDR3 DNA: TGCGCCAGCAGTGAGGGGACTAGCGGGGGGGCTAATACGCAGTATTTT
V gene: TRBV2; D gene: .; J gene: TRBJ1-1; clone size: .; CDR3 protein: CASSERVLVGGTEAFF; CDR3 DNA: TGTGCCAGCAGTGAACGGGTCCTGGTGGGGGGAACTGAAGCTTTCTTT
V gene: TRBV2; D gene: TRBD1; J gene: TRBJ2-3; clone size: .; CDR3 protein: CASTLGQRTDTQYF; CDR3 DNA: TGTGCCAGCACCCTGGGACAGCGCACAGATACGCAGTATTTT
V gene: TRBV18; D gene: .; J gene: TRBJ1-2; clone size: .; CDR3 protein: CASSLANYGYTF; CDR3 DNA: TGTGCCAGCTCACTAGCTAACTATGGCTACACCTTC
V gene: TRBV4-2; D gene: TRBD2; J gene: TRBJ2-7; clone size: .; CDR3 protein: CASSRATLVTSGGYDEQYF; CDR3 DNA: TGTGCCAGCAGCCGGGCGACCCTTGTGACTAGCGGGGGGTACGACGAGCAGTACTTC
V gene: TRBV7-2; D gene: .; J gene: TRBJ1-1; clone size: .; CDR3 protein: CASSLVRAEAFF; CDR3 DNA: TGTGCCAGCAGCTTAGTGAGGGCTGAAGCTTTCTTT
V gene: TRBV10-3; D gene: TRBD2; J gene: TRBJ2-3; clone size: .; CDR3 protein: CATKLAGLSDTQYF; CDR3 DNA: TGTGCCACCAAACTAGCGGGGTTATCAGATACGCAGTATTTT
V gene: TRBV10-3; D gene: .; J gene: TRBJ1-1; clone size: .; CDR3 protein: CAISGQLNTEAFF; CDR3 DNA: TGTGCCATCAGTGGACAATTGAACACTGAAGCTTTCTTT
V gene: TRBV5-1; D gene: .; J gene: TRBJ1-5; clone size: few; CDR3 protein: CASSLDSYQPQHF; CDR3 DNA: TGCGCCAGCAGCTTGGACAGTTATCAGCCCCAGCATTTT
V gene: TRBV24-1; D gene: .; J gene: TRBJ2-3; clone size: .; CDR3 protein: CATSDPKFTDTQYF; CDR3 DNA: TGTGCCACCAGTGACCCTAAGTTTACAGATACGCAGTATTTT
V gene: TRBV2; D gene: .; J gene: TRBJ1-2; clone size: .; CDR3 protein: CASSEGPSGYTF; CDR3 DNA: TGTGCCAGCAGCGAAGGGCCAAGTGGCTACACCTTC
V gene: TRBV14; D gene: TRBD1; J gene: TRBJ1-6; clone size: once; CDR3 protein: CASSHLQTGVGYNSPLHF; CDR3 DNA: TGTGCCAGCAGCCACCTCCAAACAGGGGTTGGATATAATTCACCCCTCCACTTT
V gene: TRBV24-1; D gene: .; J gene: TRBJ1-4; clone size: .; CDR3 protein: CATSDSPLPTTNEKLFF; CDR3 DNA: TGTGCCACCAGTGATAGCCCACTTCCTACAACTAATGAAAAACTGTTTTTT
V gene: TRBV6-5; D gene: TRBD1; J gene: TRBJ2-7; clone size: .; CDR3 protein: CASSAQQGGLGEQYF; CDR3 DNA: TGTGCCAGCAGCGCCCAACAGGGGGGACTGGGCGAGCAGTACTTC
V gene: TRBV15; D gene: TRBD1; J gene: TRBJ1-6; clone size: once; CDR3 protein: CATSLMPGGGSPLHF; CDR3 DNA: TGTGCCACCAGCCTCATGCCAGGGGGCGGTTCACCCCTCCACTTT
V gene: TRBV9; D gene: .; J gene: TRBJ2-3; clone size: .; CDR3 protein: CASSVVGGGGTDTQYF; CDR3 DNA: TGTGCCAGCAGCGTAGTTGGGGGGGGCGGCACAGATACGCAGTATTTT
V gene: TRBV10-3; D gene: .; J gene: TRBJ1-2; clone size: .; CDR3 protein: CAISGNRAGYKGSPGGYTF; CDR3 DNA: TGTGCCATCAGTGGCAACAGGGCCGGGTACAAGGGCAGTCCTGGGGGCTACACCTTC
V gene: TRBV5-1; D gene: .; J gene: TRBJ1-6; clone size: .; CDR3 protein: CASSSFGGRGIGSPLHF; CDR3 DNA: TGCGCCAGCAGCTCCTTCGGGGGGCGAGGGATTGGTTCACCCCTCCACTTT
V gene: TRBV6-1; D gene: .; J gene: TRBJ1-5; clone size: .; CDR3 protein: CASSERVGGNQPQHF; CDR3 DNA: TGTGCCAGCAGTGAAAGGGTCGGGGGCAATCAGCCCCAGCATTTT
V gene: TRBV4-3; D gene: TRBD1; J gene: TRBJ2-7; clone size: .; CDR3 protein: CASSQELPGTGGGGEQYF; CDR3 DNA: TGCGCCAGCAGCCAAGAACTACCCGGGACAGGGGGGGGTGGTGAGCAGTACTTC
V gene: TRBV10-3; D gene: .; J gene: TRBJ1-1; clone size: .; CDR3 protein: CAISSDRRNTEAFF; CDR3 DNA: TGTGCCATCAGCTCCGACAGGAGGAACACTGAAGCTTTCTTT
V gene: TRBV27; D gene: TRBD1; J gene: TRBJ1-5; clone size: .; CDR3 protein: CASSKRGQSNQPQHF; CDR3 DNA: TGTGCCAGCAGTAAAAGGGGACAGAGCAATCAGCCCCAGCATTTT
V gene: TRBV4-2; D gene: .; J gene: TRBJ1-1; clone size: .; CDR3 protein: CASSQDSVAFF; CDR3 DNA: TGTGCCAGCAGCCAAGACAGCGTGGCTTTCTTT
V gene: TRBV6-5; D gene: TRBD1; J gene: TRBJ1-2; clone size: .; CDR3 protein: CASSIQGAEGYTF; CDR3 DNA: TGTGCCAGCAGTATACAGGGGGCGGAGGGCTACACCTTC
V gene: TRBV19; D gene: .; J gene: TRBJ2-3; clone size: .; CDR3 protein: CASKTASTDTQYF; CDR3 DNA: TGTGCCAGTAAGACAGCTAGCACAGATACGCAGTATTTT
V gene: TRBV18; D gene: .; J gene: TRBJ1-2; clone size: .; CDR3 protein: CASSPGTGYDGYTF; CDR3 DNA: TGTGCCAGCTCACCAGGAACGGGATATGATGGCTACACCTTC
V gene: TRBV3-1/TRBV3-2; D gene: TRBD2; J gene: TRBJ2-5; clone size: .; CDR3 protein: CASSQTGAGEETQYF; CDR3 DNA: TGTGCCAGCAGCCAAACTGGGGCGGGGGAAGAGACCCAGTACTTC
V gene: TRBV5-1; D gene: .; J gene: TRBJ2-6; clone size: .; CDR3 protein: CASSLGAVSGANVLTF; CDR3 DNA: TGCGCCAGCAGCTTGGGAGCCGTCTCTGGGGCCAACGTCCTGACTTTC
V gene: TRBV19; D gene: TRBD1; J gene: TRBJ1-5; clone size: .; CDR3 protein: CASSTTGGSNQPQHF; CDR3 DNA: TGTGCCAGTAGTACCACAGGGGGTAGCAATCAGCCCCAGCATTTT
V gene: TRBV19; D gene: TRBD1; J gene: TRBJ1-1; clone size: .; CDR3 protein: CASSTGGSNTEAFF; CDR3 DNA: TGTGCCAGTAGTACAGGGGGTTCGAACACTGAAGCTTTCTTT
V gene: TRBV29-1; D gene: .; J gene: TRBJ1-1; clone size: .; CDR3 protein: CSVTLTELGPNTEAFF; CDR3 DNA: TGCAGCGTAACCCTGACAGAACTCGGACCTAACACTGAAGCTTTCTTT
V gene: TRBV6-1; D gene: TRBD1; J gene: TRBJ2-7; clone size: .; CDR3 protein: CASSERIGTGPLDEQYF; CDR3 DNA: TGTGCCAGCAGTGAAAGGATTGGGACAGGGCCTCTCGACGAGCAGTACTTC
V gene: TRBV18; D gene: TRBD1; J gene: TRBJ1-3; clone size: .; CDR3 protein: CASSPTGGNGGNTIYF; CDR3 DNA: TGTGCCAGCTCACCGACAGGGGGCAACGGTGGAAACACCATATATTTT
V gene: TRBV9; D gene: .; J gene: TRBJ1-1; clone size: .; CDR3 protein: CASSVVADELGGNTEAFF; CDR3 DNA: TGTGCCAGCAGCGTAGTAGCAGACGAGCTAGGGGGGAACACTGAAGCTTTCTTT
V gene: TRBV5-1; D gene: .; J gene: TRBJ2-3; clone size: .; CDR3 protein: CASSLQDTQYF; CDR3 DNA: TGCGCCAGCAGCTTGCAAGATACGCAGTATTTT
V gene: TRBV5-4; D gene: TRBD1; J gene: TRBJ2-2; clone size: .; CDR3 protein: CASSLDRGGGELFF; CDR3 DNA: TGTGCCAGCAGCCTAGACAGGGGTGGCGGGGAGCTGTTTTTT
V gene: TRBV5-1; D gene: TRBD1; J gene: TRBJ2-5; clone size: .; CDR3 protein: CASSLADRVQETQYF; CDR3 DNA: TGCGCCAGCAGCTTGGCAGACAGGGTCCAAGAGACCCAGTACTTC
V gene: TRBV7-8; D gene: TRBD1; J gene: TRBJ2-7; clone size: .; CDR3 protein: CASSPDGQGYEQYF; CDR3 DNA: TGTGCCAGCAGCCCGGACGGACAGGGCTACGAGCAGTACTTC
V gene: TRBV2; D gene: TRBD1; J gene: TRBJ1-2; clone size: .; CDR3 protein: CASSEGQGAGYTF; CDR3 DNA: TGTGCCAGCAGTGAGGGACAGGGGGCCGGCTACACCTTC
V gene: TRBV7-2; D gene: .; J gene: TRBJ1-2; clone size: .; CDR3 protein: CASSRGGGYGYTF; CDR3 DNA: TGTGCCAGCAGTCGCGGAGGAGGGTATGGCTACACCTTC
V gene: TRBV11-3; D gene: TRBD1; J gene: TRBJ1-4; clone size: .; CDR3 protein: CASSRTLDRSNEKLFF; CDR3 DNA: TGTGCCAGCAGTAGAACACTGGACAGGAGTAATGAAAAACTGTTTTTT
V gene: TRBV3-1/TRBV3-2; D gene: TRBD1; J gene: TRBJ2-1; clone size: once; CDR3 protein: CASSHRGQATYNEQFF; CDR3 DNA: TGTGCCAGCAGCCACCGGGGACAGGCCACCTACAATGAGCAGTTCTTC
V gene: TRBV9; D gene: .; J gene: TRBJ1-3; clone size: .; CDR3 protein: CASSVGLSGSTGNTIYF; CDR3 DNA: TGTGCCAGCAGCGTAGGATTGTCGGGGAGCACTGGAAACACCATATATTTT
V gene: TRBV4-1; D gene: .; J gene: TRBJ1-5; clone size: .; CDR3 protein: CASSQDGAGYNQPQHF; CDR3 DNA: TGCGCCAGCAGCCAAGATGGGGCAGGGTACAATCAGCCCCAGCATTTT
V gene: TRBV4-1; D gene: TRBD1; J gene: TRBJ1-2; clone size: once; CDR3 protein: CASSSGQGWGYTF; CDR3 DNA: TGCGCCAGCAGCTCCGGACAGGGTTGGGGCTACACCTTC
V gene: TRBV29-1; D gene: .; J gene: TRBJ1-5; clone size: .; CDR3 protein: CSVANRVGQPQHF; CDR3 DNA: TGCAGCGTAGCGAACAGGGTAGGTCAGCCCCAGCATTTT